The 24 T cell receptor beta chains presented below share a single source sample, sequenced in a study of CD8 T cells in Susac syndrome. After extraction with the RNeasy kit, roughly 0.45 to 1 ug of the RNA was reverse transcribed using random hexamers. In TCRdb, the immunoSEQ multiplex PCR reads were re-called with MiXCR into one record per CDR3 protein. The sample records about 70,000 distinct CDR3 sequences, 95% being singletons. The sample was CD8+ T cells from PBMCs. Receptors were obtained from a human donor in good health.

V and J are TRBV14 and TRBJ2-2; the D is unclear. This CDR3 is built from 15 residues. Trimming removed 1 base from V and 7 bases from J, with 13 bases in between. CDR1 and CDR2 (germline): SGHDN, FVKESK. This chain's CDR3 is CASSQGQQAIGELFF. In nucleotides, the CDR3 is TGTGCCAGCAGCCAAGGGCAGCAGGCGATCGGGGAGCTGTTTTTT.

This chain uses TRBV27 with TRBJ2-5; no clear D gene. The CDR3 length is 14 residues. Germline CDR1 reads MNHEY; CDR2 reads SMNVEV (reference sequence). V was trimmed by 7 bases and J by 0 bases, leaving 12 bases between them. CDR3 region: CASTETQNQETQYF. The CDR3 DNA reads as TGTGCCAGCACCGAGACACAAAACCAAGAGACCCAGTACTTC.

The V call is TRBV29-1, the J call TRBJ1-5, with 9 positions matching TRBD1. This CDR3 comprises 14 residues. J gave up 5 bases and V 6 bases, and 8 bases lay outside the gene matches. Germline V lookup: CDR1 SQVTM, CDR2 ANQGSEA. CDR3 residues: CSVGTGRGDQPQHF. The CDR3 DNA follows: TGCAGCGTGGGGACAGGGAGAGGCGATCAGCCCCAGCATTTT. Drawing the rest from reference TRBV29-1 and TRBJ1-5, the complete variable domain is SAVISQKPSRDICQRGTSLTIQCQVDSQVTMMFWYRQQPGQSLTLIATANQGSEATYESGFVIDKFPISRPNLTFSTLTVSNMSPEDSSIYLCSVGTGRGDQPQHFGDGTRLSIL.

The V gene is TRBV28, the J gene TRBJ2-3; maybe TRBD2 (7 bases). This CDR3 is 14 amino acids long. V lost 5 bases, J lost 5 bases, and 14 bases lay in between. Germline V CDR1 and CDR2: MDHEN, SYDVKM. In nucleotides, the CDR3 is TGTGCCAGCAGTCTAGGGGGGGAGGGAGATACGCAGTATTTT. This sequence encodes CASSLGGEGDTQYF.

V gene TRBV23-1 combines with J gene TRBJ1-1; TRBD1 matches at 9 bases. TRBV23-1 is recorded as an ORF, its role being uncertain. The CDR3 length is 15 residues. V shed 3 bases, J shed 7 bases, and the junction held 9 bases outside the gene matches. In DNA, the CDR3 is TGCGCCAGCAGTCACCGGGACAGGGTCTTCCGTGAAGCTTTCTTT. It is translated as CASSHRDRVFREAFF.

V usage is TRBV5-1 and J usage is TRBJ2-4; D is unclear. V lost 1 base and J 8 bases, leaving 7 bases between the germline ends. CDR1 SGHRS and CDR2 YFSETQ come from the germline V gene. This CDR3 contains 12 residues. Here the CDR3 reads CASSLSDDIQYF. The CDR3 coding sequence is TGCGCCAGCAGCTTGTCAGATGACATTCAGTACTTC.

The chain employs TRBV2 and TRBJ1-1; TRBD1 is a possible D gene (5 bases). Germline V gene data show CDR1 as SNHLY and CDR2 as FYNNEI. CDR3 length equals 15 residues. With 8 bases removed from V and 4 bases from J, the gap between germline ends came to 20 bases. CDR3 nucleotide sequence: TGTGCCAGCGGGGCGGGCTATACCGGAAGCACTGAAGCTTTCTTT. Translation: CASGAGYTGSTEAFF.

This chain uses TRBV7-9 with TRBJ1-1; D call uncertain. CDR3 length: 16 amino acids. The V gene lost 1 base and the J gene lost 1 base, with 13 bases spanning the gap. Germline V gives CDR1 SEHNR, CDR2 FQNEAQ (reference sequence). DNA for the CDR3: TGTGCCAGCAGCTTAGTCCGGGGTGAAGGGAACACTGAAGCTTTCTTT. Its translation is CASSLVRGEGNTEAFF.

The V gene is TRBV14, the J gene TRBJ2-3, with D perhaps matching TRBD1 (6 bases). This CDR3 contains 14 residues. Germline CDR1 reads SGHDN; CDR2 reads FVKESK. V shed 4 bases and J shed 6 bases, with 14 bases lying between them. CDR3 in amino acids: CASSLFRGGDTQYF. CDR3 bases: TGTGCCAGCAGCCTCTTCAGGGGTGGGGATACGCAGTATTTT.

V and J are TRBV6-2 or TRBV6-3 and TRBJ1-5, with D uncertain. Germline V gene data show CDR1 as MNHEY and CDR2 as SVGEGT. V was cut by 4 bases and J by 5 bases, with 6 bases left in between. The CDR3 spans 12 residues. CDR3 amino acids: CASSFPHQPQHF. The CDR3 DNA follows: TGTGCCAGCAGTTTCCCGCATCAGCCCCAGCATTTT.

The V and J genes are TRBV19 and TRBJ2-3; D gene uncertain. The germline V and J ends were trimmed by 6 bases and 0 bases, with 13 bases remaining between them. This CDR3 has 15 amino acids. From germline, CDR1 is LNHDA and CDR2 SQIVND (reference sequence). The CDR3 loop is CASRWSFTSTDTQYF. CDR3 DNA sequence: TGTGCCAGTAGGTGGTCCTTTACTAGCACAGATACGCAGTATTTT.

This clonotype came up a few times. The gene calls are TRBV14 and TRBJ1-1, with D unclear. The length of the CDR3 is 13 residues. With 1 base removed from V and 1 base from J, the gap between germline ends came to 4 bases. CDR1 is SGHDN and CDR2 is FVKESK in the germline V gene. For the CDR3, the DNA is TGTGCCAGCAGCCAAGGCAGGAACACTGAAGCTTTCTTT. This codes for CASSQGRNTEAFF.

The V gene is TRBV7-8, the J gene TRBJ1-4; unclear D gene. Germline CDR1 reads SGHVS; CDR2 reads FQNEAQ. V was pared by 5 bases and J by 6 bases, with 13 bases between. The CDR3 totals 14 residues. CDR3 bases: TGTGCCAGCAGCCACAGCCCGAGAGATGAAAAACTGTTTTTT. It specifies CASSHSPRDEKLFF.

This sequence joins TRBV6-5 and TRBJ1-1; perhaps TRBD1 as D (6 bases). Germline CDR1 MNHEY, CDR2 SVGAGI. The V end lost 5 bases, the J end lost 4 bases, and 11 bases lay between the germline ends. This CDR3 has 13 residues. This chain's CDR3 is CASSKSQGTEAFF. CDR3 in DNA: TGTGCCAGCAGTAAGTCACAGGGCACTGAAGCTTTCTTT.

V gene TRBV7-9 combines with J gene TRBJ1-1; no clear D gene. The CDR3 has 12 amino acids. Between the trimmed V and J ends, which lost 5 bases and 4 bases, there was a span of 8 bases. Germline loops: CDR1 SEHNR, CDR2 FQNEAQ (reference sequence). CDR3 DNA sequence: TGTGCCAGCAGCGGACGGAGCACTGAAGCTTTCTTT. Amino acids: CASSGRSTEAFF.

V and J are TRBV29-1 and TRBJ2-5; 12 bases align to TRBD2. Trimming at V came to 7 bases and at J to 4 bases, leaving 13 bases not matched to a gene. The CDR3 spans 16 residues. CDR1 is SQVTM, CDR2 ANQGSEA, per germline. The CDR3 region is CSALTYLLAGGETQYF. CDR3 nucleotides: TGCAGCGCCCTGACCTACCTACTAGCGGGGGGAGAGACCCAGTACTTC.

This sequence joins TRBV9 and TRBJ2-2, with 10 bases aligning to TRBD2. The CDR3 is 17 amino acids. In germline, CDR1 is SGDLS, CDR2 YYNGEE. V gave up 3 bases and J gave up 8 bases; unmatched junction bases: 13. The CDR3 reads CASSAGLSGGASGELFF. The DNA of the CDR3 is TGTGCCAGCAGCGCGGGACTCAGCGGGGGGGCCTCGGGGGAGCTGTTTTTT.

This chain links TRBV28 with TRBJ2-2, with D hard to call. This CDR3 has 16 residues. V lost 5 bases to trimming and J lost 0 bases, with 13 bases between them. Germline V gives CDR1 MDHEN, CDR2 SYDVKM. CDR3 in amino acids: CASSIPDTTNTGELFF. For the CDR3, the DNA is TGTGCCAGCAGTATTCCCGACACAACGAACACCGGGGAGCTGTTTTTT.

V is TRBV27 and J is TRBJ2-2, with D tentatively TRBD2 (5 bases). V lost 2 bases and J 7 bases, leaving 11 bases between the germline ends. This CDR3 has 14 amino acids. Germline lookup yields CDR1 MNHEY and CDR2 SMNVEV (reference sequence). CDR3 DNA sequence: TGTGCCAGCAGTTTACGGGGTTGGGACGGGGAGCTGTTTTTT. It codes for CASSLRGWDGELFF.

The V call is TRBV27, the J call TRBJ2-7; D gene uncertain. CDR1 and CDR2 from the germline V gene are MNHEY and SMNVEV (reference sequence). Trimming took off 5 bases at V and 0 bases at J, with 5 bases between the two ends. The CDR3 spans 12 residues. CDR3 loop: CASSPPSYEQYF. The CDR3 DNA reads as TGTGCCAGCAGTCCCCCCTCCTACGAGCAGTACTTC.

The V gene is TRBV24-1, the J gene TRBJ2-2; perhaps TRBD1 as D (6 bases). The CDR3 length is 16 residues. Germline CDR1 KGHDR, CDR2 SFDVKD. The V and J ends lost 2 bases and 1 base respectively, with 10 bases between them. The chain's CDR3 is CATSDWPGENTGELFF. The CDR3 DNA reads as TGTGCCACCAGTGATTGGCCAGGGGAGAACACCGGGGAGCTGTTTTTT.

The chain carries TRBV25-1 and TRBJ1-5, with 8 bases fitting TRBD1. The germline V gene encodes CDR1 MGHDK and CDR2 SYGVNS. The junction had 4 bases not matched to a gene; V was cut back by 3 bases and J by 0 bases. This CDR3 comprises 16 residues. CDR3 sequence: CASSEPDRGSNQPQHF. In nucleotides, the CDR3 is TGTGCCAGCAGTGAGCCAGACAGGGGTAGCAATCAGCCCCAGCATTTT.

The count of this clonotype is one. The chain couples TRBV30 to TRBJ1-4, with unresolved D. CDR1 is GTSNPN and CDR2 is SVGIG in the germline V gene (reference sequence). The CDR3 extends over 11 amino acids. Trimming removed 5 bases at V and 7 bases at J, with 8 bases between. This chain's CDR3 is CAWGLGEKLFF. For the CDR3, the DNA is TGTGCCTGGGGCCTCGGTGAAAAACTGTTTTTT.

The CDR3 reads CASSLNQGDQPQHF. The CDR3 nucleotides read TGTGCCAGCAGCTTGAATCAGGGGGATCAGCCCCAGCATTTT. V is TRBV5-6 and J is TRBJ1-5; 7 nucleotides align to TRBD1. V lost 1 base and J lost 5; bases outside the gene matches: 3. The germline V gene encodes CDR1 SGHDT and CDR2 YYEEEE. The CDR3 is 14 amino acids.